This T cell receptor (beta chain) derives from a study of T cell responses to AZD1222 COVID-19 vaccine. The protocol was immunoSEQ multiplex PCR, while the TCRdb copy is restricted to in-frame clones and leaves out a portion. The sample consists of fewer than 110,000 clones, roughly 90% of them appearing once. A remark on this clone: Its antigen is currently unknown.

The trim removed 4 bases at V and 3 bases at J, leaving 1 base unmatched. Germline CDR1 reads MGHDK; CDR2 reads SYGVNS. This CDR3 comprises 13 residues. Study results and caveats: Unmutated variant regions are reportedly the target of nearly half of TCRs that are spike-specific.

The source is an adult in good health. This chain joins TRBV25-1 and TRBJ2-7; 9 nucleotides agree with TRBD1. The input for sequencing was peripheral blood, taken on day 0 of AZD1222 vaccination. CDR3: CASSVTGGYEQYF. CDR3 nucleotides: TGTGCCAGCAGTGTGACAGGGGGCTACGAGCAGTACTTC.